The sequence of this T cell receptor (beta chain) was determined in a study of blood T cell repertoires in COVID-19. On the study more broadly: Some COVID-19 samples were acute and others convalescent; all came from the United States, Italy and Spain. T cells, B-cell-depleted T cells, or PBMCs supplied cDNA or gDNA.

Study processing details: Amplification with reference gene primers provided the estimates of nucleated cell counts. The assay was immunoSEQ multiplex PCR, and TCRdb's table has in-frame clones only and misses some. That table supplies the V and J calls and clone size; D and trimming were determined from the DNA. The profile covers 150,000 to 200,000 clones, with 82% appearing a single time and 4.5% to 6.5% taken by the ten largest. This clone was seen once. This clonotype originated in a woman under 40 with acute or convalescent COVID-19. The material sequenced was peripheral blood.

For the CDR3, the DNA is TGTGCCACCAGCAGAAGTTCGAGACTCTTCAATGAGCAGTTCTTC. This codes for CATSRSSRLFNEQFF. The chain couples TRBV15 to TRBJ2-1; D not resolved. The CDR3 extends over 15 amino acids. Germline V gives CDR1 LNHNV, CDR2 YYDKDF (reference sequence). V was trimmed by 2 bases and J by 6 bases, leaving 14 bases between them.